The next 2 T cell receptor beta chains were all read from a single sample in a study of blood T cells in healthy people across ages. A second PCR of about 6 to 12 cycles used a sample-barcoded 5' primer and a J-beta primer mix. TCRdb passed the 5' RACE reads through MiXCR, listing each CDR3 protein once. The sample yields 700,000 to 900,000 distinct CDR3 sequences, approximately 24% seen once. These same records also appear under a second study, on T cells of mothers and their children.

The sample comprised blood. Receptors originate from a boy between 10 and 17 years old in good health.

This clonotype was picked up a small number of times. The J gene is TRBJ1-5, the V gene TRBV5-5; D ambiguous. The ends were cut back, 3 bases at V and 0 bases at J, with 10 bases in the middle. CDR1 SGHKS and CDR2 YYEKEE come from the germline V gene (reference sequence). CDR3 size: 15 residues. CDR3 sequence: CASSSGSYSNQPQHF. The CDR3 coding sequence is TGTGCCAGCAGCTCCGGGAGCTATAGCAATCAGCCCCAGCATTTT.

This sequence joins TRBV27 and TRBJ1-2; no reliable D call. The CDR3 extends over 14 amino acids. Germline V CDR1 and CDR2: MNHEY, SMNVEV (reference sequence). Between the trimmed V and J ends, which lost 5 bases and 4 bases, there was a span of 14 bases. The chain's CDR3 is CASSQAGGSYGYTF. The CDR3 DNA reads as TGTGCCAGCAGTCAGGCGGGAGGCAGCTATGGCTACACCTTC.